The 18 T cell receptor beta chains below come from one sample, sequenced in a study of cytomegalovirus exposure and HLA in healthy donors. The PCR was carried out with 60 Vbeta primers and 13 Jbeta primers. Profiled with immunoSEQ multiplex PCR; TCRdb holds only in-frame clones, not every one. The table records roughly 300,000 clones, 86% of them present only once. The material sequenced was PBMCs. The receptor source for this set is a man between 35 and 55 years old in good health and CMV-seropositive.

The gene calls are TRBV11-3 and TRBJ2-3, with a weak D call TRBD1 (6 bases). Trimming cost V 6 bases and J 2 bases, with 9 bases left between them. Germline values: CDR1 SGHNT, CDR2 YENEEA. This CDR3 region has 13 residues. The CDR3 protein is CASRGDTTDTQYF. CDR3 DNA: TGTGCCAGCAGGGGGGACACCACAGATACGCAGTATTTT.

V and J are TRBV7-9 and TRBJ2-2; 13 bases match TRBD2. The CDR3 runs to 17 residues. CDR1 is SEHNR, CDR2 FQNEAQ, per germline (reference sequence). J lost 3 bases, V lost 5 bases, and 6 bases had no gene match. The CDR3 protein is CASSAGLAGVDTGELFF. For the CDR3, the DNA is TGTGCCAGCAGCGCCGGACTAGCGGGAGTAGACACCGGGGAGCTGTTTTTT. Based on the CDR3 plus reference TRBV7-9 and TRBJ2-2, the full variable domain is DTGVSQNPRHKITKRGQNVTFRCDPISEHNRLYWYRQTLGQGPEFLTYFQNEAQLEKSRLLSDRFSAERPKGSFSTLEIQRTEQGDSAMYLCASSAGLAGVDTGELFFGEGSRLTVL.

The rearrangement uses TRBV28 and TRBJ2-1; possible D gene TRBD2, 5 bases. Germline V CDR1 and CDR2: MDHEN, SYDVKM. The V end lost 7 bases, the J end lost 1 base, and 14 bases lay between the germline ends. The length of the CDR3 is 15 residues. The chain's CDR3 is CASKPGSGSYNEQFF. The CDR3 nucleotides are TGTGCCAGCAAACCGGGCAGCGGTTCCTACAATGAGCAGTTCTTC.

This chain joins TRBV10-3 and TRBJ2-7; D remains unclear. CDR3 length: 17 amino acids. Germline assignment: CDR1 ENHRY and CDR2 SYGVKD. Trimming took 0 bases from V and 5 from J, leaving 20 bases between them. Here the CDR3 reads CAISESIRGITIHEQYF. The DNA for the CDR3 is TGTGCCATCAGTGAGTCGATTCGTGGAATTACTATCCACGAGCAGTACTTC.

The chain has TRBV2 and TRBJ1-5; 7 nucleotides match TRBD1. V gave up 7 bases and J gave up 4 bases; unmatched junction bases: 1. The V gene's germline CDR1 is SNHLY and CDR2 FYNNEI. The CDR3 is made up of 12 amino acids. CDR3 protein: CASKTGNQPQHF. The CDR3 nucleotides are TGTGCCAGCAAGACAGGGAATCAGCCCCAGCATTTT.

The genes are TRBV5-1 and TRBJ2-1; maybe TRBD2 (6 bases). The CDR3 extends over 14 amino acids. V was pared by 0 bases and J by 7 bases, with 11 bases between. Looked up from germline, CDR1 is SGHRS and CDR2 is YFSETQ. CDR3 region: CASSLVVGGNEQFF. The DNA for the CDR3 is TGCGCCAGCAGCTTGGTCGTTGGGGGGAATGAGCAGTTCTTC.

The gene calls are TRBV23-1 and TRBJ1-5; a weak D match, TRBD1 (6 bases). TRBV23-1 is marked as an open reading frame, function uncertain. V shed 4 bases and J shed 3 bases, with 10 bases lying between them. The CDR3 totals 14 residues. CDR3 residues: CASSPDRSNQPQHF. The CDR3 DNA reads as TGCGCCAGCAGTCCCGACAGGTCCAATCAGCCCCAGCATTTT.

The rearrangement uses TRBV7-8 and TRBJ1-5, with 7 bases fitting TRBD1. The CDR3 runs to 18 residues. V gave up 5 bases and J gave up 0 bases; unmatched junction bases: 13. Germline V gene sequence: CDR1 SGHVS, CDR2 FQNEAQ. The CDR3 reads CASSTLAGTAVSNQPQHF. DNA of the CDR3: TGTGCCAGCAGCACATTGGCCGGGACAGCAGTTAGCAATCAGCCCCAGCATTTT. Combining the CDR3 with reference TRBV7-8 and TRBJ1-5 gives the whole variable domain GAGVSQSPRYKVAKRGQDVALRCDPISGHVSLFWYQQALGQGPEFLTYFQNEAQLDKSGLPSDRFFAERPEGSVSTLKIQRTQQEDSAVYLCASSTLAGTAVSNQPQHFGDGTRLSIL.

The chain links TRBV7-2 to TRBJ2-5, with no clear D. CDR1 is SGHTA and CDR2 is FQGNSA in the germline V gene. V lost 8 bases and J 2 bases, leaving 3 bases between the germline ends. This CDR3 is 10 amino acids long. The CDR3 DNA sequence: TGTGCCAGCTCTCAAGAGACCCAGTACTTC. It translates to CASSQETQYF.

The chain combines TRBV10-3 with TRBJ2-3; 12 bases align to TRBD1. V shed 8 bases, J shed 3 bases, and the junction held 9 bases outside the gene matches. The CDR3 runs to 16 residues. From germline, CDR1 is ENHRY and CDR2 SYGVKD. The CDR3 sequence is CAIGTGGPRGTDTQYF. The CDR3 DNA reads as TGTGCCATCGGGACAGGGGGCCCCCGCGGTACAGATACGCAGTATTTT.

This clone was observed once. J is TRBJ2-7 and V is TRBV5-1; a weak D match, TRBD1 (5 bases). Trimming took off 0 bases at V and 0 bases at J, with 19 bases between the two ends. The CDR3 is made up of 18 amino acids. Germline lookup yields CDR1 SGHRS and CDR2 YFSETQ. CDR3 coding DNA: TGCGCCAGCAGCTTGGCCGTTGACCGACAGTCCCGCTCCTACGAGCAGTACTTC. Translated: CASSLAVDRQSRSYEQYF.

This chain joins TRBV6-4 and TRBJ2-1; D gene uncertain. The ends were cut back, 10 bases at V and 0 bases at J, with 13 bases in the middle. This CDR3 comprises 14 residues. CDR1 MRHNA and CDR2 SNTAGT come from the germline V gene. The CDR3 sequence is CATEAAGSYNEQFF. CDR3 sequence (DNA): TGTGCCACCGAGGCGGCCGGCTCCTACAATGAGCAGTTCTTC.

The V and J genes are TRBV9 and TRBJ2-7; a weak D match, TRBD1 (7 bases). Trimming took off 4 bases at V and 3 bases at J, with 17 bases between the two ends. The CDR3 totals 15 residues. The germline gives CDR1 SGDLS, CDR2 YYNGEE. Written as DNA, the CDR3 is TGTGCCAGCAGCCCCCGGGGGCGACAGGGCTACGAGCAGTACTTC. As protein: CASSPRGRQGYEQYF.

This chain joins TRBV5-1 and TRBJ2-7, with 9 bases identical to TRBD2. The trim removed 4 bases at V and 4 bases at J, leaving 9 bases unmatched. The CDR3 runs to 15 residues. The germline gives CDR1 SGHRS, CDR2 YFSETQ. The chain's CDR3 is CASSPAGGRAYEQYF. The DNA for the CDR3 is TGCGCCAGCAGCCCCGCGGGCGGGAGGGCATACGAGCAGTACTTC.

As concerns this clone: The junction and the germline gene differ at one end; a read error may be behind it. This CDR3 is CSSSFPRPNTEAFF. The CDR3 DNA sequence: TGTTCCAGCAGCTTTCCGAGGCCGAACACTGAAGCTTTCTTT. The chain employs TRBV7-9 and TRBJ1-1; D gene ambiguous. Germline lookup yields CDR1 SEHNR and CDR2 FQNEAQ (reference sequence). CDR3 length equals 14 residues.

On this clone itself: Other DNA sequences in the sample encode the same CDR3. This chain joins TRBV28 and TRBJ2-7; 7 bases are shared with TRBD2. Losses at the gene ends were 6 bases for V and 3 bases for J; bases not matched to a gene: 2. This CDR3 has 12 residues. Germline V CDR1 and CDR2: MDHEN, SYDVKM. CDR3 sequence (DNA): TGTGCCAGCAGCCCGGGGGGCTACGAGCAGTACTTC. The encoded protein is CASSPGGYEQYF.

J is TRBJ2-5 and V is TRBV19, with D possibly being TRBD1 (6 bases). V lost 4 bases to trimming and J lost 4 bases, with 10 bases between them. Germline lookup yields CDR1 LNHDA and CDR2 SQIVND (reference sequence). This CDR3 is built from 13 residues. Written as DNA, the CDR3 is TGTGCCAGTAGTACACAGGGCCCAGAGACCCAGTACTTC. It is translated as CASSTQGPETQYF. Full variable domain (outside the CDR3, taken from reference TRBV19 and TRBJ2-5): DGGITQSPKYLFRKEGQNVTLSCEQNLNHDAMYWYRQDPGQGLRLIYYSQIVNDFQKGDIAEGYSVSREKKESFPLTVTSAQKNPTAFYLCASSTQGPETQYFGPGTRLLVL.

The chain has TRBV4-3 and TRBJ2-7; 8 bases are shared with TRBD2. The germline gives CDR1 LGHNA, CDR2 YSLEER. This CDR3 has 17 residues. With 1 base clipped from V and 2 bases from J, the junction kept 10 bases outside the gene matches. CDR3 sequence: CASSQGRASGFPYEQYF. CDR3 in DNA: TGCGCCAGCAGCCAAGGGCGGGCTAGCGGGTTCCCCTACGAGCAGTACTTC.